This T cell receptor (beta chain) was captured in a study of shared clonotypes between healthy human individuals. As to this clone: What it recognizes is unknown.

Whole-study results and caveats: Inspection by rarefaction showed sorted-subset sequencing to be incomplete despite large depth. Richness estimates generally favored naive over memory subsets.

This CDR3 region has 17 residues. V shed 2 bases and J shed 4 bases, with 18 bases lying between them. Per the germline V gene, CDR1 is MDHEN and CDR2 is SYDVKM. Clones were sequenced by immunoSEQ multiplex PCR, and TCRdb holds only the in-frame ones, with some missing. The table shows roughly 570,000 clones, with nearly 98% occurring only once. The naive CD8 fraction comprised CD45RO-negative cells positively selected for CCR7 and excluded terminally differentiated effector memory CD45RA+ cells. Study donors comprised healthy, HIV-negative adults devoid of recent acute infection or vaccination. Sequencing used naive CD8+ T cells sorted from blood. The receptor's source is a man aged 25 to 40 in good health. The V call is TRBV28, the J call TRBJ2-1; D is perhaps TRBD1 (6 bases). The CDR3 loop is CASSLRKTGQLYNEQFF. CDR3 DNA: TGTGCCAGCAGTTTACGAAAGACAGGCCAACTTTACAATGAGCAGTTCTTC.